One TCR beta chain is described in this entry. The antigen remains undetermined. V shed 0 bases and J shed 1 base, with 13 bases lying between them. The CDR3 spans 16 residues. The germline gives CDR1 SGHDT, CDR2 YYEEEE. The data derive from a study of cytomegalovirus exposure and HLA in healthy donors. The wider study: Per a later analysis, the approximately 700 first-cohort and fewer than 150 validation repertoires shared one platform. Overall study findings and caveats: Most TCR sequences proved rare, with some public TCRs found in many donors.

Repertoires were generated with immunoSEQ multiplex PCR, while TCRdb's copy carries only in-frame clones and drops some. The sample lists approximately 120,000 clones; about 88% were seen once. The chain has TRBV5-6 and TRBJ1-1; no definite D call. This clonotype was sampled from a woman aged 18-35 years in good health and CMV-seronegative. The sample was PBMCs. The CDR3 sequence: CASSLATTGKNTEAFF. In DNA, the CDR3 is TGTGCCAGCAGCTTGGCTACGACCGGGAAGAACACTGAAGCTTTCTTT.